This is a list of T cell receptor beta chains from one sample in a study of a mutant IDH1 vaccine in newly diagnosed glioma. Here immunoSEQ multiplex PCR was the method, and the copy in TCRdb shows in-frame clones only, minus some. The table has tens of thousands of clones, 75% to 85% seen once. Their target antigens are unknown. The specimen comprised PBMCs, sampled from a glioma patient whose treatment included an IDH1 peptide vaccine. These receptors all stem from a middle-aged man with glioma. Both conserved end residues are part of each CDR3. D genes are given only for firm matches. Not all rows give a size; the values are once, few, many and, for expanded clones, a class.

j_call | v_call | clone_size | d_call | cdr3_nt | cdr3_aa
TRBJ1-6 | TRBV14 | - | - | TGTGCCAGCAGCTTAGGGGTATATAATTCACCCCTCCACTTT | CASSLGVYNSPLHF
TRBJ1-6 | TRBV4-1 | - | - | TGCGCCAGCAGCCAAGTCCGAGGGACCTATAATTCACCCCTCCACTTT | CASSQVRGTYNSPLHF
TRBJ2-3 | TRBV11-2 | - | TRBD2 | TGTGCCAGCAGCTCAAGCGGGGCTAGCACAGATACGCAGTATTTT | CASSSSGASTDTQYF
TRBJ2-2 | TRBV5-4 | - | - | TGTGCCAGCAGCTTGGTGGGAACGAACACCGGGGAGCTGTTTTTT | CASSLVGTNTGELFF
TRBJ1-4 | TRBV15 | - | - | TGTGCCACCAGCAGAGGAAAGGCCCCTAATGAAAAACTGTTTTTT | CATSRGKAPNEKLFF
TRBJ2-7 | TRBV27 | once | - | TGTGCCAGCAGTCCCCGACAGATCTCCTACGAGCAGTACTTC | CASSPRQISYEQYF
TRBJ1-5 | TRBV7-2 | - | TRBD1 | TGTGCCAGCAGCTTAAGGACAGGGGGCGGTCAGCCCCAGCATTTT | CASSLRTGGGQPQHF
TRBJ1-6 | TRBV9 | - | - | TGTGCCAGCAGCGTAGAGGGGAGGAGGGCGCAGCAAATTCGCTCTAATTCACCCCTCCACTTT | CASSVEGRRAQQIRSNSPLHF
TRBJ2-3 | TRBV5-1 | once | - | TGCGCCAGCAGCTTAACCGGGACTGGAAGAGATACGCAGTATTTT | CASSLTGTGRDTQYF
TRBJ2-5 | TRBV23-1 | - | - | TGCGCCAGCAGTCAAGGAGGGCAGGGTTCGTTAGAGACCCAGTACTTC | CASSQGGQGSLETQYF
TRBJ2-2 | TRBV5-6 | - | TRBD2 | TGTGCCAGCAGCTCGATAGCGGGAGGGCCCCCCGGGGAGCTGTTTTTT | CASSSIAGGPPGELFF
TRBJ1-6 | TRBV6-1 | - | - | TGTGCCAGCAGTGAAATGGAGAGGGGTGCACCCCTCCACTTT | CASSEMERGAPLHF
TRBJ2-7 | TRBV2 | - | - | TGTGCCAGCAGTGGGGAATCTTACTCCTACGAGCAGTACTTC | CASSGESYSYEQYF
TRBJ2-3 | TRBV6-4 | - | - | TGTGCCAGCAGTGTGACAGGCACAGATACGCAGTATTTT | CASSVTGTDTQYF
TRBJ1-2 | TRBV10-3 | - | - | TGTGCCAGCAGTTACGACAGCTATTTGAACTATGGCTACACCTTC | CASSYDSYLNYGYTF
TRBJ2-3 | TRBV11-2 | - | TRBD2 | TGTGCCAGCAGCGGCCGAGGGACTAGCGGGGGCACAGATACGCAGTATTTT | CASSGRGTSGGTDTQYF
TRBJ2-7 | TRBV7-3 | - | - | TGTGCCAGCAGCTTAATTCCGGATGGCTCCTACGAGCAGTACTTC | CASSLIPDGSYEQYF
TRBJ2-1 | TRBV6-4 | - | - | TGTGCCAGCAGTGGGTTTCGGGGTGAGCAGTTCTTC | CASSGFRGEQFF
TRBJ1-3 | TRBV6-5 | - | - | TGTGCCAGCAGTTCCGGCGTCACAGGGATAAGAAACACCATATATTTT | CASSSGVTGIRNTIYF
TRBJ2-3 | TRBV6-1 | - | - | TGTGCCAGCAGTGAAGCGATCGGAGGAGGGTGGGATACGCAGTATTTT | CASSEAIGGGWDTQYF
TRBJ2-7 | TRBV6-5 | - | - | TGTGCCAGCAGCCCACCGGGCAGAATCCTCTACGAGCAGTACTTC | CASSPPGRILYEQYF
TRBJ2-1 | TRBV19 | - | TRBD2 | TGTGCCAGTAGTATAAGGGCGGGAGTGTCCTACAATGAGCAGTTCTTC | CASSIRAGVSYNEQFF
TRBJ2-3 | TRBV14 | once | - | TGTGCCAGCAGCCCCGACAGGTTTGCGCAGTATTTT | CASSPDRFAQYF
TRBJ2-3 | TRBV7-2 | - | TRBD2 | TGTGCCAGCAGCTTAATAAGGAGGGAGCGGGGACCCCGGGATACGCAGTATTTT | CASSLIRRERGPRDTQYF
TRBJ1-3 | TRBV19 | - | TRBD1 | TGTGCCAGTAGCGGGGACAGGTACTCTGGAAACACCATATATTTT | CASSGDRYSGNTIYF
TRBJ2-1 | TRBV5-1 | - | TRBD2 | TGCGCCAGCAGCTTTCGGGAAGGACTAGCGGGGCTGGTAAGAGACAATGAGCAGTTCTTC | CASSFREGLAGLVRDNEQFF
TRBJ2-5 | TRBV28 | - | TRBD2 | TGTGCCAGTCACGGCGGGGGGCACCAAGAGACCCAGTACTTC | CASHGGGHQETQYF
TRBJ2-5 | TRBV29-1 | - | - | TGCAGCGCTTGGACAGCGGAGACCCAGTACTTC | CSAWTAETQYF
TRBJ2-7 | TRBV6-6 | - | - | TGTGCCAGCAGACTCACAGGGACCCACGAGCAGTACTTC | CASRLTGTHEQYF
TRBJ2-3 | TRBV7-6 | - | - | TGTGCCAGCGCGTCGGGACTTACAGATACGCAGTATTTT | CASASGLTDTQYF
TRBJ2-2 | TRBV25-1 | once | - | TGTGCCAGCAGCATACAGGGAGGCGGGGAGCTGTTTTTT | CASSIQGGGELFF
TRBJ1-2 | TRBV25-1 | - | - | TGTGCTACTGGTCGGGACTATGGCTACACCTTC | CATGRDYGYTF